This T cell receptor beta chain was found in a study of blood T cell repertoires in COVID-19. Across the whole study: COVID-19 samples, acute and convalescent, were from the United States, Italy and Spain. Sources were T cells, B-cell-depleted T cells, or PBMCs; the material itself was cDNA or gDNA.

Original processing methods: Cell counts per sample came from amplifying reference gene primers. Using immunoSEQ multiplex PCR, the repertoire was profiled, and TCRdb retains in-frame clones only, with some absent. That table furnishes V, J and clone size, whereas the DNA furnished D and trimming. Of about 360,000 clones detected, more than 75% appear once; the ten largest clones hold roughly 1.2%. Trimming pared 7 bases from V and 4 bases from J, leaving 19 bases between. CDR1 and CDR2 (germline): MNHEY, SVGAGI. The CDR3 is 15 amino acids. This TCR derives from a human donor with acute or convalescent COVID-19. The donor label of this sample is uncertain. Sequenced sample: peripheral blood. The chain links TRBV6-5 to TRBJ1-1; D not certain. The CDR3 DNA reads as TGTGCCAGCACCCCCGGGTCCCCGGTTGGCACTGAAGCTTTCTTT. Its protein is CASTPGSPVGTEAFF.